This T cell receptor beta chain was retrieved from a study of long-term antiretroviral therapy in people with HIV. Germline CDR1 is SGDLS and CDR2 is YYNGEE. V was pared by 4 bases and J by 0 bases, with 20 bases between. The length of the CDR3 is 18 residues. The content of samples before DNA extraction was about 0.85-11 million cryopreserved PBMC. Survey-level immunoSEQ v3.0 assays were run. Assay: immunoSEQ multiplex PCR; the TCRdb copy retains only in-frame clones and omits some. This table has approximately 24,000 clones, just over 85% appearing once. V gene TRBV9 combines with J gene TRBJ2-1; D not certain. The TCR comes from a young man with HIV. The starting material was unsorted PBMCs, obtained more than 4.3 years after starting antiretroviral therapy. DNA for the CDR3: TGTGCCAGCAGCCCCACCTCTCCCGGCTCGAGCTCCTACAATGAGCAGTTCTTC. Translating gives CASSPTSPGSSSYNEQFF.